What follows are 31 T cell receptor beta chains derived from one specimen sequenced in a study of shared clonotypes between healthy human individuals. Sequencing was performed with immunoSEQ multiplex PCR; in TCRdb, only in-frame clones are kept and a portion is missing. Among about 2.4 million clones listed, roughly 93% were seen once. The sample consisted of naive CD4+ T cells from PBMCs. Stated subset: CD45RA+ positively selected. These receptors came from a man younger than 35 in good health. Some clones in this sample may be carry-over from other donors' samples.

The chain carries TRBV27 and TRBJ2-2; 11 positions match TRBD2. Germline CDR1 MNHEY, CDR2 SMNVEV (reference sequence). CDR3 size: 18 residues. With 1 base clipped from V and 2 bases from J, the junction kept 6 bases outside the gene matches. CDR3 sequence reads: CASSLWGGTSGNTGELFF. The CDR3 DNA follows: TGTGCCAGCAGTTTATGGGGCGGGACTAGCGGAAACACCGGGGAGCTGTTTTTT.

J is TRBJ2-1 and V is TRBV28; 12 nucleotides agree with TRBD2. CDR1 and CDR2 from the germline V gene are MDHEN and SYDVKM. CDR3 length: 16 amino acids. V gave up 0 bases and J gave up 3 bases; unmatched junction bases: 0. CDR3 sequence reads: CASSLWTSGGYNEQFF. CDR3 nucleotides: TGTGCCAGCAGTTTATGGACTAGCGGGGGCTACAATGAGCAGTTCTTC. The full variable domain, its missing parts supplied by reference TRBV28 and TRBJ2-1, is DVKVTQSSRYLVKRTGEKVFLECVQDMDHENMFWYRQDPGLGLRLIYFSYDVKMKEKGDIPEGYSVSREKKERFSLILESASTNQTSMYLCASSLWTSGGYNEQFFGPGTRLTVL.

This chain uses TRBV6-5 with TRBJ2-7; TRBD1 is a possible D gene (6 bases). Between the trimmed V and J ends, which lost 10 bases and 7 bases, there was a span of 14 bases. Per the germline V gene, CDR1 is MNHEY and CDR2 is SVGAGI. The CDR3 has 11 residues. CDR3 loop: CAISLGTEQYF. In DNA, the CDR3 is TGTGCCATCAGCCTCGGGACAGAGCAGTACTTC.

The chain combines TRBV6-5 with TRBJ2-5; D might be TRBD1 or TRBD2, each matching 5 bases. Germline V lookup: CDR1 MNHEY, CDR2 SVGAGI. CDR3 length equals 13 residues. The ends were cut back, 3 bases at V and 11 bases at J, with 16 bases in the middle. The CDR3 spells CASSYTGRVGQYF. The CDR3 coding sequence is TGTGCCAGCAGTTATACGGGGCGGGTCGGGCAGTACTTC.

The rearrangement uses TRBV28 and TRBJ1-5, with D uncertain. The germline V gene encodes CDR1 MDHEN and CDR2 SYDVKM. CDR3 size: 16 residues. V was pared by 1 base and J by 0 bases, with 10 bases between. The CDR3 DNA reads TGTGCCAGCAGTTTATCAAACAGCCTTAGCAATCAGCCCCAGCATTTT. It encodes CASSLSNSLSNQPQHF.

The rearrangement uses TRBV10-1 and TRBJ2-7; 11 nucleotides align to TRBD2. In germline, CDR1 is WNHNN, CDR2 SYGVQD (reference sequence). This CDR3 is built from 15 residues. Unmatched junction bases numbered 9, after V lost 8 bases and J lost 3 bases. As DNA, the CDR3 is TGCGCCAGCTCAACCGGGACTAGCGGCCACTACGAGCAGTACTTC. Translation gives CASSTGTSGHYEQYF.

J is TRBJ2-1 and V is TRBV5-4; no clear D. Per germline, CDR1 SGHNT and CDR2 YYREEE (reference sequence). Trimming cost V 3 bases and J 5 bases, with 15 bases left between them. The CDR3 sequence is 15 residues long. The CDR3 region has the DNA TGTGCCAGCAGCTCCCCTGCGGAAGGGAACAATGAGCAGTTCTTC. It encodes CASSSPAEGNNEQFF.

The chain links TRBV5-6 to TRBJ2-7; 8 nucleotides align to TRBD1. The V segment lost 2 bases and the J segment 6 bases; nucleotides outside the gene matches: 4. This CDR3 has 13 residues. Germline CDR1 SGHDT, CDR2 YYEEEE. CDR3 coding DNA: TGTGCCAGCAGCTTATGGCAGGGGGCCGAGCAGTACTTC. It is translated as CASSLWQGAEQYF.

This clone was detected only a few times. The rearrangement joins TRBV5-1 to TRBJ1-1, with D unclear. V lost 1 base and J lost 1, with 8 bases in between. Germline CDR1 SGHRS, CDR2 YFSETQ. The CDR3 has 14 amino acids. DNA for the CDR3: TGCGCCAGCAGCTTGATGGGGTGGAACACTGAAGCTTTCTTT. Protein sequence: CASSLMGWNTEAFF.

V and J are TRBV5-1 and TRBJ1-6, with 9 positions matching TRBD1. V was pared by 4 bases and J by 7 bases, with 9 bases of the junction left unmatched. The CDR3 spans 16 residues. The germline CDR1 and CDR2 sequences are SGHRS and YFSETQ. As DNA, the CDR3 is TGCGCCAGCAGCCCTGCACAGGGGGCTGTGAATTCACCCCTCCACTTT. This translates into CASSPAQGAVNSPLHF.

The chain has TRBV4-1 and TRBJ2-1; 9 nucleotides match TRBD2. The CDR3 contains 16 residues. Per germline, CDR1 MGHRA and CDR2 YSYEKL. After removal of 6 bases from V and 4 bases from J, the junction contained 10 bases not matched to a gene. CDR3 loop: CASRDLAGSSYNEQFF. CDR3 coding DNA: TGCGCCAGCAGGGACCTAGCGGGATCATCTTACAATGAGCAGTTCTTC.

The CDR3 is CSKQGQETQYF. For the CDR3, the DNA is TGCAGTAAACAGGGACAAGAGACCCAGTACTTC. The genes are TRBV20-1 and TRBJ2-5, with TRBD1 as a possible D gene (6 bases). The CDR3 is made up of 11 amino acids. CDR1 is DFQATT, CDR2 SNEGSKA, per germline (reference sequence). V was clipped by 8 bases and J by 2 bases, with 9 bases between them.

This clone has just a few counts. The CDR3, as DNA: TGCGCCAGCAGCCAGACAGGAGGCGACACTGAAGCTTTCTTT. Translated: CASSQTGGDTEAFF. This chain links TRBV4-3 with TRBJ1-1; a weak D match, TRBD1 (6 bases). Looked up from germline, CDR1 is LGHNA and CDR2 is YSLEER. Trimming took off 3 bases at V and 3 bases at J, with 11 bases between the two ends. The CDR3 loop spans 14 amino acids.

The chain recombines TRBV30 with TRBJ2-7; 7 nucleotides agree with TRBD1. This CDR3 has 13 amino acids. Trimming cost V 0 bases and J 6 bases; bases outside gene matches: 5. Germline V gene lookup returns CDR1 GTSNPN and CDR2 SVGIG (reference sequence). CDR3 bases: TGTGCCTGGAGTGTACGGACAGGTTTCGAGCAGTACTTC. It specifies CAWSVRTGFEQYF.

The CDR3, as DNA: TGTGCCCACAGAGTTGGGGGAACGGAAAAACTGTTTTTT. Translating it yields CAHRVGGTEKLFF. This rearrangement joins TRBV30 to TRBJ1-4; possibly TRBD1 for D (5 bases). The CDR3 has 13 residues. V was trimmed by 8 bases and J by 8 bases, leaving 18 bases between them. Germline V lookup: CDR1 GTSNPN, CDR2 SVGIG (reference sequence).

This clone was counted a single time. CDR3 residues: CASSLDWTDTQYF. The DNA for the CDR3 is TGTGCCAGCAGCTTAGATTGGACAGATACGCAGTATTTT. The genes are TRBV7-2 and TRBJ2-3, with D unclear. Germline V gene sequence: CDR1 SGHTA, CDR2 FQGNSA. V lost 1 base and J 3 bases, leaving 5 bases between the germline ends. The CDR3 loop spans 13 amino acids.

The CDR3 reads CASILWGGKNTEAFF. The CDR3 coding sequence is TGTGCCAGCATACTGTGGGGGGGCAAGAACACTGAAGCTTTCTTT. The chain uses TRBV6-1 and TRBJ1-1; perhaps TRBD1 as D (6 bases). Germline assignment: CDR1 MNHNS and CDR2 SASEGT. The CDR3 covers 15 residues. Trimming cost V 7 bases and J 1 base, with 16 bases left between them.

The rearrangement joins TRBV10-3 to TRBJ2-7; D ambiguous. The CDR3 runs 16 residues. V was shortened by 6 bases and J by 1 base, with 19 bases between the two germline ends. Per the germline V gene, CDR1 is ENHRY and CDR2 is SYGVKD. CDR3 DNA: TGTGCCATCAGATCATCCCCCGGGCTACATTCCTACGAGCAGTACTTC. It is translated as CAIRSSPGLHSYEQYF.

CDR3 in amino acids: CASSIQSLANTGELFF. The CDR3 region has the DNA TGCGCCAGCAGCATACAGAGCCTAGCGAACACCGGGGAGCTGTTTTTT. J is TRBJ2-2 and V is TRBV5-1; no clear D. From germline, CDR1 is SGHRS and CDR2 YFSETQ. V lost 4 bases, J lost 0 bases, and 13 bases lay in between. The CDR3 is made up of 16 amino acids.

The sample holds a few counts of this clone. The gene calls are TRBV19 and TRBJ1-5; tentative D call: TRBD1 (5 bases). The V and J ends lost 5 bases and 7 bases respectively, with 12 bases between them. There are 13 residues in the CDR3. Germline V CDR1 and CDR2: LNHDA, SQIVND (reference sequence). The DNA of the CDR3 is TGTGCCAGTAGTCAGGGTATGGGCCAGCCCCAGCATTTT. Amino acid sequence: CASSQGMGQPQHF.

The CDR3 coding sequence is TGCGCCAGCAACCGAGGGGACAGCTCCTACAATGAGCAGTTCTTC. It encodes CASNRGDSSYNEQFF. J is TRBJ2-1 and V is TRBV5-1, with 7 bases aligning to TRBD1. Germline CDR1 SGHRS, CDR2 YFSETQ. Unmatched junction bases numbered 6, after V lost 6 bases and J lost 0 bases. The CDR3 covers 15 residues. Full variable domain (missing parts from reference TRBV5-1 and TRBJ2-1): KAGVTQTPRYLIKTRGQQVTLSCSPISGHRSVSWYQQTPGQGLQFLFEYFSETQRNKGNFPGRFSGRQFSNSRSEMNVSTLELGDSALYLCASNRGDSSYNEQFFGPGTRLTVL.

This clone was seen only once. CDR3 amino acids: CASSRDYLQETQYF. In DNA form, the CDR3 reads TGTGCCAGCTCACGGGACTACCTCCAAGAGACCCAGTACTTC. V usage is TRBV18 and J usage is TRBJ2-5; 7 positions agree with TRBD2. The germline gives CDR1 KGHSH, CDR2 LQKENI. The junction had 3 bases not matched to a gene; V was cut back by 4 bases and J by 1 base. CDR3 size: 14 residues.

The CDR3 nucleotides are TGTGCCAGCAGCTTTTTTGGCGGGGGAATGAATTCACCCCTCCACTTT. Translation: CASSFFGGGMNSPLHF. This chain joins TRBV5-6 and TRBJ1-6; D may be TRBD1 (5 bases). CDR3 length: 16 residues. V was cut by 2 bases and J by 7 bases, with 16 bases left in between. The germline V gene encodes CDR1 SGHDT and CDR2 YYEEEE.

The V call is TRBV6-5, the J call TRBJ1-1; D might be TRBD1 (5 bases). The CDR3 consists of 14 residues. Germline CDR1 reads MNHEY; CDR2 reads SVGAGI. The V end lost 5 bases, the J end lost 4 bases, and 14 bases lay between the germline ends. The CDR3 bases are TGTGCCAGCAGTGCATTCAGGGTTGGCACTGAAGCTTTCTTT. Its translation is CASSAFRVGTEAFF.

The rearrangement links TRBV10-1 to TRBJ2-7; 16 bases line up with TRBD2. The trim removed 4 bases at V and 2 bases at J, leaving 5 bases unmatched. Per the germline V gene, CDR1 is WNHNN and CDR2 is SYGVQD (reference sequence). This CDR3 is 17 amino acids long. The CDR3 is CASSAGLAGGLTYEQYF. CDR3 nucleotides: TGCGCCAGCAGTGCGGGACTAGCGGGAGGGCTCACCTACGAGCAGTACTTC.

This clone was detected only once. The rearrangement joins TRBV7-8 to TRBJ2-2; TRBD2 agrees at 8 bases. Germline values: CDR1 SGHVS, CDR2 FQNEAQ. V was clipped by 5 bases and J by 1 base; unmatched bases: 6. The CDR3 contains 16 residues. DNA of the CDR3: TGTGCCAGCAGCCGTATCCTAGCGGGGAACACCGGGGAGCTGTTTTTT. This codes for CASSRILAGNTGELFF. Combining the CDR3 with reference TRBV7-8 and TRBJ2-2 gives the whole variable domain GAGVSQSPRYKVAKRGQDVALRCDPISGHVSLFWYQQALGQGPEFLTYFQNEAQLDKSGLPSDRFFAERPEGSVSTLKIQRTQQEDSAVYLCASSRILAGNTGELFFGEGSRLTVL.

The J gene is TRBJ1-6, the V gene TRBV6-5; TRBD1 aligns across 7 bases. This CDR3 contains 16 residues. Trimming removed 0 bases from V and 7 bases from J; junction bases left unmatched: 6. Germline V gives CDR1 MNHEY, CDR2 SVGAGI. The CDR3 here is CASSYSRYRGNSPLHF. CDR3 DNA sequence: TGTGCCAGCAGTTACTCGAGGTACAGGGGAAATTCACCCCTCCACTTT.

CDR3 sequence (DNA): TGTGCCAGCAGCCAAGATGTGGCAGGGACCTTCTACCTTAATTCACCCCTCCACTTT. Translated, it gives CASSQDVAGTFYLNSPLHF. This sequence joins TRBV4-2 and TRBJ1-6; possible D gene TRBD1, 5 bases. Germline CDR1 is LGHNA and CDR2 is YNFKEQ. This CDR3 contains 19 residues. V was trimmed by 0 bases and J by 6 bases, leaving 21 bases between them.

Turning to this clone: A junction end diverges from the germline sequence, so it may reflect a read error. The chain recombines TRBV7-2 with TRBJ1-3; D is possibly TRBD1 (6 bases). Per the germline V gene, CDR1 is SGHTA and CDR2 is FQGNSA. CDR3 size: 14 residues. The DNA of the CDR3 is TGTGCCAGCACCTTACAGGGCTCTGGAAACACCATATATTTT. Protein product: CASTLQGSGNTIYF.

The rearrangement links TRBV5-6 to TRBJ1-5, with 8 positions matching TRBD1. Germline V CDR1 and CDR2: SGHDT, YYEEEE. V lost 2 bases to trimming and J lost 6 bases; unmatched junction nucleotides: 1. The CDR3 extends over 13 amino acids. CDR3 in DNA: TGTGCCAGCAGCTTTACAGGGGGTCAGCCCCAGCATTTT. It is translated as CASSFTGGQPQHF.

The gene calls are TRBV6-1 and TRBJ2-7; 9 bases map to TRBD1. Trimming cost V 7 bases and J 5 bases; bases outside gene matches: 12. The CDR3 consists of 15 residues. Per the germline V gene, CDR1 is MNHNS and CDR2 is SASEGT. The CDR3 loop reads CASIPRTGVFHEQYF. CDR3 DNA: TGTGCCAGCATCCCCCGGACAGGGGTCTTCCACGAGCAGTACTTC.